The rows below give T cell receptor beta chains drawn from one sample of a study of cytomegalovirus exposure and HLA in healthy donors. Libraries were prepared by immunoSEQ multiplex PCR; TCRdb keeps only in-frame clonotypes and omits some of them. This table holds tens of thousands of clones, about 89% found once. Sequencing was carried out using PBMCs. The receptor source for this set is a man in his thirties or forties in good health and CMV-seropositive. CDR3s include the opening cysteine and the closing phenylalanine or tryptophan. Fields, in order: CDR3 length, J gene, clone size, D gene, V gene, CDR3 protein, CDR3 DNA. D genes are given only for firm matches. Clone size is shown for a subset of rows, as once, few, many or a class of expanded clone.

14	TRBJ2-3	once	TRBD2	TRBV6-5	CASRKAGGIDTQYF	TGTGCCAGCAGAAAGGCGGGAGGGATAGATACGCAGTATTTT
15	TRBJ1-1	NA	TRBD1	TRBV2	CASSWGQGILAEAFF	TGTGCCAGCAGTTGGGGACAGGGGATTCTAGCTGAAGCTTTCTTT
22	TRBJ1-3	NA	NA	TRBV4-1	CASSQDRGVGTGGPISGNTIYF	TGCGCCAGCAGCCAAGATCGAGGAGTGGGTACAGGCGGCCCCATCTCTGGAAACACCATATATTTT
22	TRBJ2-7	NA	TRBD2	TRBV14	CASSRLRGSGRALSSYRYEQYF	TGTGCCAGCAGCCGCTTGAGGGGTAGCGGGAGGGCCCTCAGCTCTTATCGCTACGAGCAGTACTTC
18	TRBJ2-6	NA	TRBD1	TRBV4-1	CASSRDRVHNSGANVLTF	TGCGCCAGCAGCCGAGACAGGGTGCACAACTCTGGGGCCAACGTCCTGACTTTC
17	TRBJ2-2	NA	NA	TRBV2	CATTDRALAGYTGELFF	TGTGCCACTACGGACAGGGCGCTAGCGGGATACACCGGGGAGCTGTTTTTT
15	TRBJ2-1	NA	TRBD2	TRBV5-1	CASSSGRAIYNEQFF	TGCGCCAGCAGCTCAGGGAGGGCGATATACAATGAGCAGTTCTTC
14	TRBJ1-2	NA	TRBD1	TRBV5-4	CASRDTGAGYGYTF	TGTGCCAGCAGGGACACAGGGGCGGGCTATGGCTACACCTTC
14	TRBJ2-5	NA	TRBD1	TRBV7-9	CASSEGGVEETQYF	TGTGCCAGCAGCGAAGGGGGCGTGGAGGAGACCCAGTACTTC
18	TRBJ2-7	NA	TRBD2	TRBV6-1	CASSVGLAGGPTSYEQYF	TGTGCCAGCAGTGTTGGACTAGCGGGAGGACCCACCTCCTACGAGCAGTACTTC
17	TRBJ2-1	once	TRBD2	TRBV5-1	CASSYKLAGGPYNEQFF	TGCGCCAGCAGCTATAAATTAGCGGGAGGGCCTTACAATGAGCAGTTCTTC
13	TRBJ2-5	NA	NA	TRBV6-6	CASSYGRMETQYF	TGTGCCAGCAGTTACGGCAGGATGGAGACCCAGTACTTC
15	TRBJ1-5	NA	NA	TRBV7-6	CASSLGVGSNQPQHF	TGTGCCAGCAGCCTCGGGGTGGGGAGCAATCAGCCCCAGCATTTT
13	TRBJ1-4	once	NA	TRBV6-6	CASKLSGDEKLFF	TGTGCCAGCAAATTGTCAGGGGATGAAAAACTGTTTTTT
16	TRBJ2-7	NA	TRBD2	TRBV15	CATSRAASGRAYEQYF	TGTGCCACCAGCAGAGCGGCTAGCGGGAGGGCCTACGAGCAGTACTTC
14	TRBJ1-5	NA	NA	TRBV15	CATSRGQNNQPQHF	TGTGCCACCAGCAGAGGACAGAACAATCAGCCCCAGCATTTT
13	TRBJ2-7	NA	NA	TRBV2	CASFGGAGLQVAF	TGTGCCAGTTTTGGGGGGGCAGGGCTCCAGGTTGCCTTC
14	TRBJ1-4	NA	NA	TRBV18	CASSPREAGEKLFF	TGTGCCAGCTCACCACGAGAGGCTGGGGAAAAACTGTTTTTT
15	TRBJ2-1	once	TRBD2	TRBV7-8	CASSLLPSGTGEQFF	TGTGCCAGCAGCTTACTTCCTAGCGGGACCGGTGAGCAGTTCTTC
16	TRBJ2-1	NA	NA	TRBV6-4	CASSEGRAGRWNEQFF	TGTGCCAGCAGTGAAGGGAGAGCAGGGAGGTGGAATGAGCAGTTCTTC
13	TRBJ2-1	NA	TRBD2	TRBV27	CASRAGVANEQFF	TGTGCCAGCAGGGCGGGAGTGGCGAATGAGCAGTTCTTC
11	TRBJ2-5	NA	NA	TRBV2	CASTEYETQYF	TGTGCCAGCACTGAATATGAGACCCAGTACTTC
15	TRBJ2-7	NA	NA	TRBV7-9	CASSLAGSTAYEQYF	TGTGCCAGCAGCTTAGCGGGCAGTACGGCCTACGAGCAGTACTTC
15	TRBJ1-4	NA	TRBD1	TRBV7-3	CASSQTGATNEKLFF	TGTGCCAGCAGCCAGACAGGGGCCACTAATGAAAAACTGTTTTTT
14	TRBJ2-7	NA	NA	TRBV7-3	CASSPTGSSYEQYF	TGTGCCAGCAGCCCAACCGGGAGCTCCTACGAGCAGTACTTC
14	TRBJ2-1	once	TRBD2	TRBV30	CAQSGRANYNEQFF	TGTGCCCAAAGCGGGAGGGCCAACTACAATGAGCAGTTCTTC
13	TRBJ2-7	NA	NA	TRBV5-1	CASSYRRIDEQYF	TGCGCCAGCAGCTATCGGAGGATTGACGAGCAGTACTTC
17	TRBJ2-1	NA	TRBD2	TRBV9	CASSGPIAGGPEDEQFF	TGTGCCAGCAGCGGCCCAATAGCGGGAGGGCCGGAGGATGAGCAGTTCTTC
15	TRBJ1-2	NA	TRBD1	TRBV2	CASREDTGQIYGYTF	TGTGCCAGCAGAGAAGATACGGGACAGATCTATGGCTACACCTTC
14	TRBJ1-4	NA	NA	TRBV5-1	CASSLGSAGEKLFF	TGCGCCAGCAGCTTGGGGTCCGCGGGGGAAAAACTGTTTTTT
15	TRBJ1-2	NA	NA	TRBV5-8	CASSLSGGATYGYTF	TGTGCCAGCAGCTTGAGTGGGGGCGCGACCTATGGCTACACCTTC
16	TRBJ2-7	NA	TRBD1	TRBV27	CASSLRLPGGIYEQYF	TGTGCCAGCAGTTTACGGCTGCCAGGGGGCATTTACGAGCAGTACTTC
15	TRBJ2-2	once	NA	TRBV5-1	CASSLGTSNTGELFF	TGCGCCAGCAGCTTGGGCACATCGAACACCGGGGAGCTGTTTTTT
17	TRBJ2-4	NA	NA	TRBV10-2	CATTGPGGILDPNIQYF	TGCGCCACCACTGGACCAGGGGGGATCCTAGATCCGAACATTCAGTACTTC
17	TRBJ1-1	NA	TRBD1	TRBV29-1	CSVEKWRTGPMGTEAFF	TGCAGCGTTGAAAAATGGAGGACAGGGCCAATGGGCACTGAAGCTTTCTTT
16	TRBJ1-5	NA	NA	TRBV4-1	CASSQDGGPGNQPQHF	TGCGCCAGCAGCCAAGACGGGGGTCCGGGCAATCAGCCCCAGCATTTT
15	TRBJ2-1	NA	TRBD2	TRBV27	CASSPGTSGYNEQFF	TGTGCCAGCAGTCCAGGGACTAGCGGCTACAATGAGCAGTTCTTC
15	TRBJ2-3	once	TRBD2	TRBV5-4	CASTPTSGSSDTQYF	TGTGCCAGCACCCCGACTAGCGGGAGTTCGGATACGCAGTATTTT
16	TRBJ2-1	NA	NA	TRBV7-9	CASSLRGLAIYNEQFF	TGTGCCAGCAGCTTAAGGGGGCTAGCGATCTACAATGAGCAGTTCTTC
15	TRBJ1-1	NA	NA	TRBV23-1	CASRPTAPGGTEAFF	TGCGCCAGCAGGCCGACGGCCCCGGGGGGCACTGAAGCTTTCTTT
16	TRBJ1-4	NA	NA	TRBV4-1	CASSQQGPGFDEKLFF	TGCGCCAGCAGCCAACAGGGTCCCGGTTTCGATGAAAAACTGTTTTTT
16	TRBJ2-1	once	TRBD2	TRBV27	CASSLFAGDTYNEQFF	TGTGCCAGCAGTTTATTTGCGGGAGATACCTACAATGAGCAGTTCTTC
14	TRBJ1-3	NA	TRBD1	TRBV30	CALGTGGRGNTIYF	TGTGCCTTAGGGACAGGGGGCCGAGGAAACACCATATATTTT
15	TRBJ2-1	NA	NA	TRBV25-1	CASKGGWSSYNEQFF	TGTGCCAGCAAAGGCGGTTGGAGCTCCTACAATGAGCAGTTCTTC
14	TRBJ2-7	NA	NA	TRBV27	CASGDRSPSYEQYF	TGTGCCAGCGGCGACAGGAGTCCTTCCTACGAGCAGTACTTC
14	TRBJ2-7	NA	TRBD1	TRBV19	CASSSRDSTYEQYF	TGTGCCAGTAGTTCCCGGGACAGCACCTACGAGCAGTACTTC
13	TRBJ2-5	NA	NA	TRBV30	CASTGRAQETQYF	TGTGCCTCGACAGGCAGAGCCCAAGAGACCCAGTACTTC
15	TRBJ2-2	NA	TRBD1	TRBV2	CASSGQGARTGELFF	TGTGCCAGCAGTGGACAGGGGGCGCGGACCGGGGAGCTGTTTTTT
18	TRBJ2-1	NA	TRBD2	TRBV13	CASSLEASGSSRANEQFF	TGTGCCAGCAGCTTAGAGGCTAGCGGGTCCAGCCGAGCGAATGAGCAGTTCTTC
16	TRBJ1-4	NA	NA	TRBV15	CATSRDYAGVNEKLFF	TGTGCCACCAGCAGAGATTACGCCGGGGTCAATGAAAAACTGTTTTTT
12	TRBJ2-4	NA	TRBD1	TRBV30	CAWSGGQIGPYF	TGTGCCTGGAGTGGGGGACAGATTGGTCCGTACTTC
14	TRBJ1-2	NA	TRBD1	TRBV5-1	CASSLDRGFRGYTF	TGCGCCAGCAGCTTAGACAGGGGGTTTCGTGGCTACACCTTC
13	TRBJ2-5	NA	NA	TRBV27	CASSPVYQETQYF	TGTGCCAGCAGTCCCGTGTACCAAGAGACCCAGTACTTC
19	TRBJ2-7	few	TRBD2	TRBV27	CASRVYIPGIAGYSYEQYF	TGTGCCAGCAGAGTTTATATCCCCGGAATAGCGGGGTATTCCTACGAGCAGTACTTC